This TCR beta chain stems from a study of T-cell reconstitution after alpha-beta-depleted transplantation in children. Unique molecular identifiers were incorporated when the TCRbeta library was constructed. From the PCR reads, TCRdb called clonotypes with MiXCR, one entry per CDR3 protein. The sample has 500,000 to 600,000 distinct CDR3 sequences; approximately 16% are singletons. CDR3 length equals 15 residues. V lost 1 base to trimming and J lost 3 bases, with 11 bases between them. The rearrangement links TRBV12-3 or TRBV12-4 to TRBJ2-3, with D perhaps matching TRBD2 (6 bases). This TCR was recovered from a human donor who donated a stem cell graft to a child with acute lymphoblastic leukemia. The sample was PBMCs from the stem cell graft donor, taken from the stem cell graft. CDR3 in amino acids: CASSLEGGVTDTQYF. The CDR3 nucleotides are TGTGCCAGCAGTTTAGAGGGCGGGGTAACAGATACGCAGTATTTT.